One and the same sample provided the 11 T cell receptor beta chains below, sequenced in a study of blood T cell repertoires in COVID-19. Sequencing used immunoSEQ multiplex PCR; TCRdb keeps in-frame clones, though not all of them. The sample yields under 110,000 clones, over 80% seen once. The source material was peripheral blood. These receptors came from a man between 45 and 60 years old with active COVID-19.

The CDR3 nucleotides read TGCGCCAGCAGCCGTTCCGACAGATCTGGGGCCAACGTCCTGACTTTC. This gives the protein CASSRSDRSGANVLTF. V and J are TRBV4-1 and TRBJ2-6; possible D gene TRBD1, 5 bases. Germline V gene sequence: CDR1 MGHRA, CDR2 YSYEKL. There are 16 residues in the CDR3. V lost 4 bases and J 1 base, leaving 11 bases between the germline ends.

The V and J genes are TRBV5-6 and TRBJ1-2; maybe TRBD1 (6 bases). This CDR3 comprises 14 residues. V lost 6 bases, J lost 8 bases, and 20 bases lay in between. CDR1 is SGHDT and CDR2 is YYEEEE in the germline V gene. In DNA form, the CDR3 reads TGTGCCAGCATCACCGGGGGGCAGCCCCTGGGCTACACCTTC. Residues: CASITGGQPLGYTF.

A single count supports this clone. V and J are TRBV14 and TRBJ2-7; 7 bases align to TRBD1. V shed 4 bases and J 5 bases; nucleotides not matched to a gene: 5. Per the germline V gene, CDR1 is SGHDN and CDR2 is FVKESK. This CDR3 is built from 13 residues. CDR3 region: CASSRTGSNEQYF. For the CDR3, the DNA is TGTGCCAGCAGCCGGACAGGTTCGAACGAGCAGTACTTC.

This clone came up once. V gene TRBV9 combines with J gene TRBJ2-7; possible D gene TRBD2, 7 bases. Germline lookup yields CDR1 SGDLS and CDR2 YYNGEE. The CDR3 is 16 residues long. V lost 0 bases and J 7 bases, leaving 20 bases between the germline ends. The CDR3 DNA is TGTGCCAGCAGCGTAGATTTGCGAGCAAGGGGGGGAGAGCAGTACTTC. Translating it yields CASSVDLRARGGEQYF.

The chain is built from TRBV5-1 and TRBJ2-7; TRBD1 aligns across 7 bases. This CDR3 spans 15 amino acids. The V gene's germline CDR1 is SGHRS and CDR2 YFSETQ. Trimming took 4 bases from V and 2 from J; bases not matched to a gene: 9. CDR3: CASSPPGQWPYEQYF. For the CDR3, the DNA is TGCGCCAGCAGCCCGCCGGGACAGTGGCCCTACGAGCAGTACTTC. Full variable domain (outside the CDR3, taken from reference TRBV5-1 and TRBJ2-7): KAGVTQTPRYLIKTRGQQVTLSCSPISGHRSVSWYQQTPGQGLQFLFEYFSETQRNKGNFPGRFSGRQFSNSRSEMNVSTLELGDSALYLCASSPPGQWPYEQYFGPGTRLTVT.

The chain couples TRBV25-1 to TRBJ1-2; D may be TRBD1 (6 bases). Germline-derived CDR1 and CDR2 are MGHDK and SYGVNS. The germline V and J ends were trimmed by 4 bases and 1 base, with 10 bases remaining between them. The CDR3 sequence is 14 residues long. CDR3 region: CASSGSGHNYGYTF. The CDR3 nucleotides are TGTGCCAGCAGTGGGTCGGGACATAACTATGGCTACACCTTC.

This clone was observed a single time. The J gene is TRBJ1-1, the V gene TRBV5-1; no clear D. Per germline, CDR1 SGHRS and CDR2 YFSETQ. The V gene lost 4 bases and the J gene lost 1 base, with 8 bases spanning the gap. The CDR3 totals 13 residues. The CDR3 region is CASSAGSNTEAFF. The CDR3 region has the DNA TGCGCCAGCAGCGCGGGATCGAACACTGAAGCTTTCTTT.

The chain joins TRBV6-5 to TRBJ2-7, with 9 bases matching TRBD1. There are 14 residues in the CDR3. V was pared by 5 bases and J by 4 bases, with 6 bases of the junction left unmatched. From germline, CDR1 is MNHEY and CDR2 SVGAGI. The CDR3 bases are TGTGCCAGCAGTCCCACCGGGACAGGGTACGAGCAGTACTTC. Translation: CASSPTGTGYEQYF.

The CDR3 here is CASSLGGQVRSQPQHF. In DNA form, the CDR3 reads TGTGCCAGCAGCTTGGGGGGCCAGGTTCGCAGTCAGCCCCAGCATTTT. The gene calls are TRBV5-6 and TRBJ1-5; the D gene is possibly TRBD1 (5 bases). Trimming removed 0 bases from V and 6 bases from J, with 16 bases in between. This CDR3 is 16 amino acids long. CDR1 and CDR2 (germline): SGHDT, YYEEEE.

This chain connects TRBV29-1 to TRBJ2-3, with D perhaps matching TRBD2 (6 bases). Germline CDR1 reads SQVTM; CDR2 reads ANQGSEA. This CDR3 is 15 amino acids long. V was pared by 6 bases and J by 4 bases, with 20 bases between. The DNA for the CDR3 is TGCAGCGTCACCCCTTCAGGCGGGGTGGCAGATACGCAGTATTTT. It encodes CSVTPSGGVADTQYF.

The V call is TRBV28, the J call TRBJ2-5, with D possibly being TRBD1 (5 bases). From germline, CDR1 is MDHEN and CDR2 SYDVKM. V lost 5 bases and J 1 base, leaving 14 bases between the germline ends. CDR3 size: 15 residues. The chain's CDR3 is CASSQRSRAQETQYF. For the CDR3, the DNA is TGTGCCAGCAGTCAGAGGTCCAGGGCCCAAGAGACCCAGTACTTC.